The T cell receptor (beta chain) described here comes from a study of metastatic and nonmetastatic thyroid tumors. Study in general: Across peripheral blood and tumor or nodule tissue samples taken from malignant and benign thyroid patients, the repertoires were compared with one another. Whole-study findings and limits: The reported finding was significantly higher TCR beta diversity in malignant thyroid tumors relative to benign nodules, in blood and tumor.

The authors' processing: The study's classifier, a distant-metastasis tool for papillary thyroid cancer, was built using CDR3 differences across clinicopathological groups. TCRdb re-called the PCR reads through MiXCR. V and J calls and clone size were set by TCRdb, not the authors. The data show about 47,000 clones, with roughly a quarter seen just once and more than 3% held by the top ten. Nobody among the patients had been given any treatment before thyroid surgery. This clone was recorded at least ten times. The antigen remains unidentified. This receptor was identified in a male donor with papillary thyroid cancer or a benign thyroid nodule (not recorded which). Some clones in this sample may be carry-over from other donors' samples. Sample: blood.

The CDR3 is CASSYDGGVGGETQYF. CDR3 sequence (DNA): TGTGCCAGCAGTTACGATGGGGGAGTGGGAGGAGAGACCCAGTACTTC. V is TRBV6-2 or TRBV6-3 and J is TRBJ2-5; D is possibly TRBD2 (6 bases). Germline V gene sequence: CDR1 MNHEY, CDR2 SVGEGT. Trimming stripped 2 bases from V and 4 bases from J, with 17 bases between. This CDR3 comprises 16 residues.